The present entry profiles one TCR beta chain with its context. The antigen remains undetermined. This specimen comes from a study of blood T cells in healthy people across ages. Turning to the study itself: Per two T cells, template switching captured roughly one barcoded beta molecule.

V lost 1 base to trimming and J lost 5 bases, with 14 bases between them. Germline V CDR1 and CDR2: SGHAT, FQDESV (reference sequence). This CDR3 is 15 amino acids long. Study results and limitations: Naive CD4+ cell counts and diversity both ran higher in long-lived than in aged donors.

Together with a sample-barcoded 5' primer, a J-beta primer mix was included in a second PCR lasting roughly 6 to 12 cycles. MiXCR was run by TCRdb on the 5' RACE reads, yielding one entry per CDR3 protein. The data contain roughly 1.6 million distinct CDR3 sequences, about 32% of them singletons. The gene calls are TRBV11-1 and TRBJ1-1; D is unclear. This clonotype was obtained from a woman in her 30s in good health. The sample consisted of blood. In DNA, the CDR3 is TGTGCCAGCAGCTTAGGGGCGGGAGGAATGACTGAAGCTTTCTTT. This gives the protein CASSLGAGGMTEAFF.